This T cell receptor (beta chain) was sequenced during a study of T cell responses to AZD1222 COVID-19 vaccine. Study-wide background: Doses given second, at about 4 or about 12 weeks, were pooled.

Study-wide points: Among the donors, most were white British and more were female, and clonal diversity was possibly underestimated. Within unmutated variant regions lay the reported targets of nearly half of spike-specific TCRs.

In regard to this clone: The antigen remains undetermined.

The table came from immunoSEQ multiplex PCR; TCRdb's copy has only in-frame clones and leaves some out. There are 120,000 to 150,000 clones in the sample; roughly 90% occur only once, and 2.5% to 3% lies in the top ten. The V gene lost 2 bases and the J gene lost 4 bases, with 15 bases spanning the gap. CDR1 and CDR2 (germline): MNHEY, SMNVEV (reference sequence). CDR3 length: 16 amino acids. Sequencing was performed on peripheral blood, taken on day 0 of AZD1222 vaccination. This receptor was identified in an adult in good health. The V and J genes are TRBV27 and TRBJ2-1, with D maybe TRBD1 (5 bases). This CDR3 is CASSLKYPGRYNEQFF. CDR3 DNA: TGTGCCAGCAGTTTAAAATACCCAGGGCGTTACAATGAGCAGTTCTTC.